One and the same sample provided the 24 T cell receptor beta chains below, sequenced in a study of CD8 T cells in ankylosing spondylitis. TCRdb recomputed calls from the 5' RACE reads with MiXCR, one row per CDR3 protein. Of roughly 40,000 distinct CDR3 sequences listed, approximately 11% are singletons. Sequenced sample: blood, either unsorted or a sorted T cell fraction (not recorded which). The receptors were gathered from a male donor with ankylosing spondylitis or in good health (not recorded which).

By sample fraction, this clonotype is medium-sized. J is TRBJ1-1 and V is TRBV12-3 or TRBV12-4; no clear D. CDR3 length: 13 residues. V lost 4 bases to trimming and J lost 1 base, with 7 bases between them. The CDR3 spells CASSYGSNTEAFF. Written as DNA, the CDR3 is TGTGCCAGCAGTTACGGCTCGAACACTGAAGCTTTCTTT.

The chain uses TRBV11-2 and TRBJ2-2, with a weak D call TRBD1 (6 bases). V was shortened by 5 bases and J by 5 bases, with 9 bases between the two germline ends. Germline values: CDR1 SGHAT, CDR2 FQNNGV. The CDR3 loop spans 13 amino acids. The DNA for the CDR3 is TGTGCCAGCAGCGCAGGGGTGACCGGGGAGCTGTTTTTT. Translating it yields CASSAGVTGELFF.

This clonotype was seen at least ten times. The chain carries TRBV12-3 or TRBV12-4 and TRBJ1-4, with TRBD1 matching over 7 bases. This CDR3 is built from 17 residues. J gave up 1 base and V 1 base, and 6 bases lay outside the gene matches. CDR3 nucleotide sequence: TGTGCCAGCAGTTTAGGAGAAAACAGGGGAACTAATGAAAAACTGTTTTTT. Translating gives CASSLGENRGTNEKLFF.

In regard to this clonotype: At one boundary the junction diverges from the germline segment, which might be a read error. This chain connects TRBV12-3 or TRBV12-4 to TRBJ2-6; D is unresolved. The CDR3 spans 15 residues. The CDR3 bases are TGTACCAGCAGTTTAGCAGGCTCTGGGGCCAACGTCCTGACTTTC. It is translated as CTSSLAGSGANVLTF.

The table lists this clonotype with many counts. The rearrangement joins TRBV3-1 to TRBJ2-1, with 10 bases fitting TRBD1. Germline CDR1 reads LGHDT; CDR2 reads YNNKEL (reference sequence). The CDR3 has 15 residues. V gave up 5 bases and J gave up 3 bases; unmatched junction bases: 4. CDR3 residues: CASSSGTGVYNEQFF. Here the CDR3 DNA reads TGTGCCAGCAGCTCCGGGACAGGGGTCTACAATGAGCAGTTCTTC.

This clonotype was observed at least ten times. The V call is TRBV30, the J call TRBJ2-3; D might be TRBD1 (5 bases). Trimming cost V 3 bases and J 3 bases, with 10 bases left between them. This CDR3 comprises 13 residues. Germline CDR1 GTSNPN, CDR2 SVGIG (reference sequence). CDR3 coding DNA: TGTGCCTGGAGGACTTCAGGGACAGATACGCAGTATTTT. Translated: CAWRTSGTDTQYF. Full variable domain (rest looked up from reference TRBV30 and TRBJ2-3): SQTIHQWPATLVQPVGSPLSLECTVEGTSNPNLYWYRQAAGRGLQLLFYSVGIGQISSEVPQNLSASRPQDRQFILSSKKLLLSDSGFYLCAWRTSGTDTQYFGPGTRLTVL.

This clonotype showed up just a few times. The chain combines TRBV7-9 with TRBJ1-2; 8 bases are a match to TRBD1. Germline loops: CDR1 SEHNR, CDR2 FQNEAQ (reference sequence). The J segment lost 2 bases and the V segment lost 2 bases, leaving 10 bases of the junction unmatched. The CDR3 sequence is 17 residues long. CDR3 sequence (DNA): TGTGCCAGCAGCTTATTCCCGACAGGGGAGTTGAACTATGGCTACACCTTC. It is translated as CASSLFPTGELNYGYTF.

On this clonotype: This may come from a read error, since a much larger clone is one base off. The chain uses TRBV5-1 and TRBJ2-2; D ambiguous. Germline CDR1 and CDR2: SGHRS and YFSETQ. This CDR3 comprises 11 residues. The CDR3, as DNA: TGCGTCAGCAGCTTGGGCGGGGAGCTGTTTTTT. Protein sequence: CVSSLGGELFF.

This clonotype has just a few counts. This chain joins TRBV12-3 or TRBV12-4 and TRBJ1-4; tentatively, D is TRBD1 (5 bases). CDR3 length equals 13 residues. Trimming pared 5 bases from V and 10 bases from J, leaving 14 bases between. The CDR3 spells CASSRWFQGKLFF. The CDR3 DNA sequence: TGTGCCAGCAGTAGGTGGTTTCAGGGAAAACTGTTTTTT.

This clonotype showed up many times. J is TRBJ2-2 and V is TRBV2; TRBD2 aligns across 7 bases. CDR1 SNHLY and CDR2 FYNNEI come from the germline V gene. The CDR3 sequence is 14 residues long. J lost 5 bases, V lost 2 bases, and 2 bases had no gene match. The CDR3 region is CASSEKRETGELFF. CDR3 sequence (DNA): TGTGCCAGCAGTGAAAAGCGGGAAACCGGGGAGCTGTTTTTT.

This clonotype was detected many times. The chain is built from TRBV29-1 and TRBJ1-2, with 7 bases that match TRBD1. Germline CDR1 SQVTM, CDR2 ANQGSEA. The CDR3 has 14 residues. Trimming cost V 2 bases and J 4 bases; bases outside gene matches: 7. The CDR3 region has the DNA TGCAGCGTTGAACCTCGAGGGGGCGGCTATGGCTACACCTTC. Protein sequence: CSVEPRGGGYGYTF.

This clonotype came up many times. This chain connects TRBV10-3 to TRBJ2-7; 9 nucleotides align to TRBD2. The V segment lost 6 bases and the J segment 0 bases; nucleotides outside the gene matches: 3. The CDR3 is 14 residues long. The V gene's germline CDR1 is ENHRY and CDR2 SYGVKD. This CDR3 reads CAIRERGDSYEQYF. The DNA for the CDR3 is TGTGCCATCAGGGAGCGGGGGGACTCCTACGAGCAGTACTTC.

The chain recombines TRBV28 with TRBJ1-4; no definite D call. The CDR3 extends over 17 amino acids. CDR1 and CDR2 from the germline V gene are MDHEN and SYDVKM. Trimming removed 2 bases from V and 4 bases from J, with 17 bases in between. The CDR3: CASSLLKPEGYNEKLFF. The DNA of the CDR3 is TGTGCCAGCAGTTTACTCAAGCCCGAGGGATATAATGAAAAACTGTTTTTT.

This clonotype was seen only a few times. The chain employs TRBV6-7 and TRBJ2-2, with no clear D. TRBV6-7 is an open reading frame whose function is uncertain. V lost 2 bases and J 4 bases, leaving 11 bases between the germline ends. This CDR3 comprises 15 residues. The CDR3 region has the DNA TGTGCCAGCAGTTACAGGGTCGAGAGCACCGGGGAGCTGTTTTTT. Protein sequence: CASSYRVESTGELFF.

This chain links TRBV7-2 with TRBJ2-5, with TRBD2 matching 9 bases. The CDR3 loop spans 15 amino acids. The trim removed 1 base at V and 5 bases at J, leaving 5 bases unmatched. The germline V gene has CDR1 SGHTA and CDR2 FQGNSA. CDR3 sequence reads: CASSLEGLAGETQYF. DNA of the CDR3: TGTGCCAGCAGCTTAGAGGGACTAGCTGGGGAGACCCAGTACTTC.

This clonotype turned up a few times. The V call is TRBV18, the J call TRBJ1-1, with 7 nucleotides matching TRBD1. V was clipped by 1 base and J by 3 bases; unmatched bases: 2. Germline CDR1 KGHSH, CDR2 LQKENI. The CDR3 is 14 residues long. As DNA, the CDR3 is TGTGCCAGCTCACCACAGGGGGCCGACACTGAAGCTTTCTTT. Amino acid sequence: CASSPQGADTEAFF.

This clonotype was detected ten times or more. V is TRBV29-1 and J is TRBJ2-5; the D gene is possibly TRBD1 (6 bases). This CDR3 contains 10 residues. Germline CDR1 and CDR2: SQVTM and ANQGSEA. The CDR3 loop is CSARGETQYF. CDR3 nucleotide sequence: TGCAGTGCCAGGGGAGAGACCCAGTACTTC.

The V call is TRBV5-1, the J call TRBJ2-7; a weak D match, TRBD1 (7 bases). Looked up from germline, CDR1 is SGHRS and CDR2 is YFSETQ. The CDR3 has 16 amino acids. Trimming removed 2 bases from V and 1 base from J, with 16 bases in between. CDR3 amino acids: CASSLLRGTASYEQYF. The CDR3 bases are TGCGCCAGCAGCTTATTACGGGGGACAGCTTCCTACGAGCAGTACTTC.

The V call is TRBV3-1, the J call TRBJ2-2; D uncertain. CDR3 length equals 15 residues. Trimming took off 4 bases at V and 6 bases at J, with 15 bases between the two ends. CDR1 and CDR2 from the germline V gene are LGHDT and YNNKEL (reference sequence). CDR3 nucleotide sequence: TGTGCCAGCAGCCGCAAGACCCTGACCCCCGGGGAGCTGTTTTTT. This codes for CASSRKTLTPGELFF.

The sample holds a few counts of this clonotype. CDR3 sequence (DNA): TGTGCCAGCAGCTTAGAGACTAGCGGGGTGACCCAGTACTTC. It codes for CASSLETSGVTQYF. The chain links TRBV7-2 to TRBJ2-5; 11 nucleotides match TRBD2. The J segment lost 7 bases and the V segment lost 1 base, leaving 2 bases of the junction unmatched. CDR1 is SGHTA, CDR2 FQGNSA, per germline. The CDR3 runs 14 residues.

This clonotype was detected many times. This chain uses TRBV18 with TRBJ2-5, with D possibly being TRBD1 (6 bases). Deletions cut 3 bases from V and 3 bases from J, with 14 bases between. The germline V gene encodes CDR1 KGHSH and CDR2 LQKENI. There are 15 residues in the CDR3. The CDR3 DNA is TGTGCCAGCTCACCTACTTCGACAGGAAAAGAGACCCAGTACTTC. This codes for CASSPTSTGKETQYF.

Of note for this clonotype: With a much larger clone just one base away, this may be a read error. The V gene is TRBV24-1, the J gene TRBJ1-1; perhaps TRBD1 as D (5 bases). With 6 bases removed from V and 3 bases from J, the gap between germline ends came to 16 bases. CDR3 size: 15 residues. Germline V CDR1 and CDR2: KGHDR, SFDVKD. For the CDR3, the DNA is TGTGCCACCAGTCCCCGCGACAAGGGGTACACTGAAGCTTTCTTT. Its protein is CATSPRDKGYTEAFF.

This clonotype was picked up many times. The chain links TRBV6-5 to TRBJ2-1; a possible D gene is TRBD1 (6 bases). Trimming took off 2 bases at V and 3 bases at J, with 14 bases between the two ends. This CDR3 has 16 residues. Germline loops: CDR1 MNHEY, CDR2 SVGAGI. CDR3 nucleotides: TGTGCCAGCAGTTACATAGGGGGACGACGCTACAATGAGCAGTTCTTC. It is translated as CASSYIGGRRYNEQFF.

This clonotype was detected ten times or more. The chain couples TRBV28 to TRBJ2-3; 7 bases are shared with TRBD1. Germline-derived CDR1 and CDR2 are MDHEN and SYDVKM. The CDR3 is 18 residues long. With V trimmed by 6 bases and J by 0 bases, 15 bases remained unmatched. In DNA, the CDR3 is TGTGCCAGCAGACCCCTAAACAACAGGGGACGAAGCACAGATACGCAGTATTTT. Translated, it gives CASRPLNNRGRSTDTQYF.